Given below is one TCR beta chain in context. This table comes from immunoSEQ multiplex PCR, and its TCRdb copy is limited to in-frame clones, with some not included. The sample has over 200,000 clones, around nine tenths seen once. Trimming removed 4 bases at V and 4 bases at J, with 13 bases between. Per germline, CDR1 MDHEN and CDR2 SYDVKM. The CDR3 is made up of 14 amino acids. The sample is drawn from a study of blood T cell repertoires in COVID-19. Across the whole study: Italy, Spain and the United States were the sources of the convalescent and acute COVID-19 samples.

This receptor was identified in a woman aged 40 to 50 who had recovered from COVID-19. The rearrangement uses TRBV28 and TRBJ1-1, with D maybe TRBD1 (6 bases). Sequenced: peripheral blood. The chain's CDR3 is CASSSGQHPTEAFF. In DNA, the CDR3 is TGTGCCAGCAGTTCAGGACAGCACCCCACTGAAGCTTTCTTT.